This T cell receptor (beta chain) came from a study of a mutant IDH1 vaccine in newly diagnosed glioma. Study summary: Scheduled for weeks 1, 3, 5, 7, 11, 15, 19 and 23, eight vaccinations were given to patients. Patients received vaccination from 4-6 weeks after radiotherapy alone, or with temozolomide cycles.

Concerning this clone: Its specificity is unknown.

Profiled with immunoSEQ multiplex PCR; TCRdb holds only in-frame clones, not every one. Of roughly 25,000 clones in the sample, 65% to 80% are singletons; the top ten hold over 8.5%. Sample time point: week 5, during vaccination. Topical imiquimod was applied with each vaccine dose, which held 300 ug of mutant IDH1 20-mer peptide. Germline V CDR1 and CDR2: MNHEY, SVGAGI. The CDR3 totals 16 residues. V was clipped by 2 bases and J by 10 bases; unmatched bases: 10. This TCR derives from a man in his forties with glioma. The chain carries TRBV6-5 and TRBJ2-1, with 11 nucleotides matching TRBD2. The sequencing here drew on PBMCs, taken from a glioma patient whose treatment included an IDH1 peptide vaccine. CDR3 sequence: CASSYAASGRRLEQFF. The CDR3 coding sequence is TGTGCCAGCAGTTACGCTGCTAGCGGGAGGCGGTTAGAGCAGTTCTTC.